Presented here are 21 T cell receptor beta chains from one specimen sequenced in a study of T cells in Graves' hyperthyroidism and ophthalmopathy. Amplified TCR beta CDR3 regions derived from RNA transcripts. During a first-round RT-PCR of the TCR CDR3, the HTBI primer set was used. Each CDR3 protein is one row after TCRdb ran MiXCR on the multiplex PCR reads. This sample carries 500,000 to 650,000 distinct CDR3 sequences, approximately 20% of them seen once, and the ten largest clones take 47%. The sequencing sample was made of blood. The receptors come from a man aged 40-50 years with Graves' ophthalmopathy.

This clonotype turned up a few times. V is TRBV20-1 and J is TRBJ1-2; a possible D gene is TRBD1 (5 bases). This CDR3 region has 9 residues. The V and J ends lost 7 bases and 8 bases respectively, with 8 bases between them. CDR1 and CDR2 (germline): DFQATT, SNEGSKA (reference sequence). The CDR3 bases are TGCAGTGTCGGGGGGGGCTACACCTTC. Residues: CSVGGGYTF.

This clonotype turned up a few times. The chain recombines TRBV5-1 with TRBJ1-3; 7 bases line up with TRBD1. This CDR3 is 16 amino acids long. V lost 4 bases and J lost 0; bases outside the gene matches: 7. Looked up from germline, CDR1 is SGHRS and CDR2 is YFSETQ. The CDR3: CASSRDRASSGNTIYF. Written as DNA, the CDR3 is TGCGCCAGCAGCAGAGACAGGGCGAGCTCTGGAAACACCATATATTTT.

This clonotype has at least ten counts. The chain employs TRBV12-3 or TRBV12-4 and TRBJ2-4, with D perhaps matching TRBD1 (5 bases). Trimming took 8 bases from V and 0 from J, leaving 14 bases between them. CDR3 size: 15 residues. DNA for the CDR3: TGTGCCAGCCGCGCGGACACTCTAGCCAAAAACATTCAGTACTTC. It codes for CASRADTLAKNIQYF.

This clonotype was detected only a few times. The chain joins TRBV5-1 to TRBJ1-1; the D is unclear. The CDR3 has 15 amino acids. Looked up from germline, CDR1 is SGHRS and CDR2 is YFSETQ. Trimming removed 4 bases from V and 1 base from J, with 14 bases in between. CDR3 nucleotides: TGCGCCAGCAGCCGTAATTACCGTACGAACACTGAAGCTTTCTTT. It is translated as CASSRNYRTNTEAFF.

V gene TRBV20-1 combines with J gene TRBJ2-1, with a tentative D call TRBD2 (6 bases). The germline gives CDR1 DFQATT, CDR2 SNEGSKA (reference sequence). Trimming took off 5 bases at V and 8 bases at J, with 22 bases between the two ends. The CDR3 has 15 residues. CDR3 protein: CSAPGLNGRGDEQFF. CDR3 sequence (DNA): TGCAGTGCTCCTGGACTGAACGGGAGAGGTGATGAGCAGTTCTTC.

The rearrangement uses TRBV2 and TRBJ2-7; 8 bases are a match to TRBD2. The CDR3 has 14 residues. Per germline, CDR1 SNHLY and CDR2 FYNNEI. Unmatched junction bases numbered 11, after V lost 6 bases and J lost 7 bases. The DNA of the CDR3 is TGTGCCAGCAGCCTTAGCGGGATTGGTGTTGAGCAGTACTTC. This encodes CASSLSGIGVEQYF.

This clonotype showed up many times. The chain recombines TRBV7-2 with TRBJ2-3; D remains ambiguous. The CDR3 consists of 13 residues. Trimming took off 5 bases at V and 8 bases at J, with 14 bases between the two ends. Germline CDR1 reads SGHTA; CDR2 reads FQGNSA. The CDR3 region has the DNA TGTGCCAGCAGCCCCCGAGCCGTGGGTACGCAGTATTTT. It yields the protein CASSPRAVGTQYF. The full variable domain, its missing parts supplied by reference TRBV7-2 and TRBJ2-3, is GAGVSQSPSNKVTEKGKDVELRCDPISGHTALYWYRQSLGQGLEFLIYFQGNSAPDKSGLPSDRFSAERTGGSVSTLTIQRTQQEDSAVYLCASSPRAVGTQYFGPGTRLTVL.

This chain joins TRBV6-1 and TRBJ2-7, with D unclear. CDR1 and CDR2 (germline): MNHNS, SASEGT. Trimming removed 6 bases at V and 2 bases at J, with 11 bases between. CDR3 length: 13 amino acids. As DNA, the CDR3 is TGTGCCAGCAGCACCCGAAGGACCTACGAGCAGTACTTC. Protein sequence: CASSTRRTYEQYF.

This clonotype was counted ten times or more. The chain has TRBV6-1 and TRBJ1-2, with D tentatively TRBD1 (6 bases). Germline CDR1 reads MNHNS; CDR2 reads SASEGT. V was shortened by 5 bases and J by 6 bases, with 22 bases between the two germline ends. CDR3 length equals 16 residues. DNA for the CDR3: TGTGCCAGCAGTCCCGCCCTAGGGGGGCCCGACCATGGCTACACCTTC. This encodes CASSPALGGPDHGYTF.

The chain links TRBV27 to TRBJ2-4, with D perhaps matching TRBD1 or TRBD2 (6 bases each). V shed 5 bases and J shed 1 base, with 9 bases lying between them. Germline-derived CDR1 and CDR2 are MNHEY and SMNVEV (reference sequence). The CDR3 has 14 residues. In DNA form, the CDR3 reads TGTGCCAGCAGTATAGGGGGGGCCAAAAACATTCAGTACTTC. Amino acids: CASSIGGAKNIQYF.

This clonotype turned up a few times. V gene TRBV5-1 combines with J gene TRBJ2-1, with D possibly being TRBD1 or TRBD2 (5 bases each). V lost 0 bases and J lost 7, with 17 bases in between. CDR1 and CDR2 from the germline V gene are SGHRS and YFSETQ. The length of the CDR3 is 16 residues. The CDR3 sequence is CASSLAFGAIGNEQFF. The CDR3 coding sequence is TGCGCCAGCAGCTTGGCTTTCGGGGCTATCGGGAATGAGCAGTTCTTC. The full variable domain, its missing parts supplied by reference TRBV5-1 and TRBJ2-1, is KAGVTQTPRYLIKTRGQQVTLSCSPISGHRSVSWYQQTPGQGLQFLFEYFSETQRNKGNFPGRFSGRQFSNSRSEMNVSTLELGDSALYLCASSLAFGAIGNEQFFGPGTRLTVL.

This clonotype occurred many times. V is TRBV2 and J is TRBJ2-1; D gene unclear. The ends were cut back, 1 base at V and 4 bases at J, with 14 bases in the middle. The CDR3 is 16 residues long. Germline CDR1 SNHLY, CDR2 FYNNEI. The CDR3 nucleotides read TGTGCCAGCAGTGAAGGAAGGCAGGCGCTTTACAATGAGCAGTTCTTC. Its protein is CASSEGRQALYNEQFF.

V usage is TRBV20-1 and J usage is TRBJ2-2; D not certain. Deletions cut 2 bases from V and 1 base from J, with 5 bases between. Germline-derived CDR1 and CDR2 are DFQATT and SNEGSKA (reference sequence). The CDR3 contains 13 residues. The CDR3 is CSARRLNTGELFF. The CDR3 nucleotides read TGCAGTGCTAGACGGCTGAACACCGGGGAGCTGTTTTTT.

This clonotype appeared a few times. The chain combines TRBV7-2 with TRBJ2-3, with TRBD2 as a possible D gene (5 bases). Trimming took 1 base from V and 0 from J, leaving 11 bases between them. CDR3 length: 16 residues. Germline V lookup: CDR1 SGHTA, CDR2 FQGNSA. CDR3: CASSLGGFASTDTQYF. As DNA, the CDR3 is TGTGCCAGCAGCTTAGGCGGGTTCGCTAGCACAGATACGCAGTATTTT. Using reference TRBV7-2 and TRBJ2-3 for the parts outside the CDR3, the full variable domain is GAGVSQSPSNKVTEKGKDVELRCDPISGHTALYWYRQSLGQGLEFLIYFQGNSAPDKSGLPSDRFSAERTGGSVSTLTIQRTQQEDSAVYLCASSLGGFASTDTQYFGPGTRLTVL.

This rearrangement joins TRBV30 to TRBJ2-7; D is undetermined. V was shortened by 0 bases and J by 2 bases, with 11 bases between the two germline ends. This CDR3 has 14 residues. CDR1 and CDR2 (germline): GTSNPN, SVGIG (reference sequence). The CDR3 is CAWSVNSIPYEQYF. The CDR3 DNA reads as TGTGCCTGGAGTGTAAACTCGATTCCCTACGAGCAGTACTTC.

This clonotype was observed many times. The chain couples TRBV7-2 to TRBJ2-4; a possible D gene is TRBD1 (5 bases). Germline CDR1 and CDR2: SGHTA and FQGNSA. V dropped 0 bases and J dropped 11 bases, with 14 bases sitting between them. This CDR3 contains 14 residues. CDR3 sequence: CASSLATGGAVQYF. The DNA for the CDR3 is TGTGCCAGCAGCTTAGCTACGGGTGGGGCGGTTCAGTACTTC.

This clonotype was found many times. This chain joins TRBV5-1 and TRBJ2-3; TRBD1 might be the D (5 bases). The CDR3 totals 13 residues. The ends were cut back, 0 bases at V and 6 bases at J, with 8 bases in the middle. Germline values: CDR1 SGHRS, CDR2 YFSETQ. The CDR3 region is CASSLGPGDTQYF. The CDR3 region has the DNA TGCGCCAGCAGCTTGGGCCCAGGGGATACGCAGTATTTT.

The V gene is TRBV6-2 or TRBV6-3, the J gene TRBJ2-7, with D uncertain. CDR1 is MNHEY and CDR2 is SVGEGT in the germline V gene. This CDR3 spans 14 amino acids. Trimming took 2 bases from V and 1 from J, leaving 9 bases between them. The CDR3 sequence: CASSYGAASYEQYF. DNA of the CDR3: TGTGCCAGCAGTTACGGAGCAGCTTCCTACGAGCAGTACTTC.

Many counts were recorded for this clonotype. This sequence joins TRBV11-2 and TRBJ2-1; 7 bases agree with TRBD2. CDR3 size: 14 residues. Per germline, CDR1 SGHAT and CDR2 FQNNGV. Trimming took 3 bases from V and 4 from J; bases not matched to a gene: 3. CDR3 region: CASSLSGVYNEQFF. The CDR3 DNA reads as TGTGCCAGCAGCTTGAGCGGGGTTTACAATGAGCAGTTCTTC.

In its sample, this clonotype was seen many times. The gene calls are TRBV3-1 and TRBJ2-5; D is undetermined. The length of the CDR3 is 14 residues. V lost 1 base and J 5 bases, leaving 11 bases between the germline ends. The V gene's germline CDR1 is LGHDT and CDR2 YNNKEL (reference sequence). CDR3 nucleotide sequence: TGTGCCAGCAGCCAAGCCCGTTTAGCTGAGACCCAGTACTTC. Encoded protein: CASSQARLAETQYF.

This clonotype was seen many times. The chain carries TRBV12-3 or TRBV12-4 and TRBJ2-1, with 16 bases fitting TRBD2. This CDR3 has 17 amino acids. After removal of 10 bases from V and 1 base from J, the junction contained 7 bases not matched to a gene. CDR3 region: CATAEGLAGGSYNEQFF. The CDR3 nucleotides are TGTGCCACCGCTGAGGGACTAGCGGGAGGGTCCTACAATGAGCAGTTCTTC.